The 28 T cell receptor beta chains reported below all come from one sample, sequenced in a study of T cell responses to AZD1222 COVID-19 vaccine. Sequencing was performed with immunoSEQ multiplex PCR; in TCRdb, only in-frame clones are kept and a portion is missing. Among around 53,000 clones, approximately 85% were seen once, and the ten largest hold roughly 19%. The sequencing used peripheral blood, collected on day 0 of MenACWY control vaccination. The receptor source for this set is an adult in good health.

The chain combines TRBV3-1 (or the pseudogene TRBV3-2) with TRBJ1-1; D remains unclear. V gave up 1 base and J gave up 6 bases, with 6 bases separating them. The CDR3 spans 12 residues. The germline gives CDR1 LGHDT, CDR2 YNNKEL (reference sequence). The CDR3, as DNA: TGTGCCAGCAGCCAAGTGCCCTCTGAAGCTTTCTTT. Amino acid sequence: CASSQVPSEAFF.

This chain links TRBV28 with TRBJ1-2; D unresolved. The CDR3 consists of 12 residues. V was shortened by 10 bases and J by 6 bases, with 15 bases between the two germline ends. CDR1 is MDHEN, CDR2 SYDVKM, per germline. CDR3 protein: CAIWLRADGYTF. CDR3 DNA: TGTGCCATCTGGCTGCGGGCTGATGGCTACACCTTC.

This chain uses TRBV5-6 with TRBJ2-5, with D unresolved. The length of the CDR3 is 17 residues. Trimming pared 4 bases from V and 2 bases from J, leaving 21 bases between. Germline loops: CDR1 SGHDT, CDR2 YYEEEE. The CDR3 sequence is CASSDWSWSVTQETQYF. The CDR3 DNA follows: TGTGCCAGCAGCGATTGGAGTTGGTCAGTTACTCAAGAGACCCAGTACTTC.

This chain joins TRBV25-1 and TRBJ2-5; D unresolved. The germline CDR1 and CDR2 sequences are MGHDK and SYGVNS. Trimming stripped 1 base from V and 0 bases from J, with 9 bases between. The length of the CDR3 is 15 residues. The CDR3 is CASSELGPHQETQYF. DNA of the CDR3: TGTGCCAGCAGTGAATTAGGACCCCACCAAGAGACCCAGTACTTC.

The V call is TRBV10-2, the J call TRBJ1-2, with 9 positions matching TRBD1. After removal of 6 bases from V and 5 bases from J, the junction contained 4 bases not matched to a gene. The CDR3 consists of 13 residues. Germline CDR1 and CDR2: WSHSY and SAAADI. The chain's CDR3 is CASRRQGDYGYTF. The DNA for the CDR3 is TGCGCCAGCAGAAGACAGGGGGATTATGGCTACACCTTC.

The chain couples TRBV29-1 to TRBJ2-1, with D unresolved. V was clipped by 0 bases and J by 9 bases, with 12 bases between them. The CDR3 consists of 13 residues. CDR1 and CDR2 from the germline V gene are SQVTM and ANQGSEA. This chain's CDR3 is CSVEESSQTEQFF. DNA of the CDR3: TGCAGCGTTGAAGAGTCGAGCCAAACTGAGCAGTTCTTC.

The CDR3 protein is CASSVDRGTDTQYF. Written as DNA, the CDR3 is TGTGCCAGCAGCGTGGACAGGGGGACAGATACGCAGTATTTT. The V call is TRBV11-2, the J call TRBJ2-3; 10 bases match TRBD1. J lost 3 bases, V lost 5 bases, and 2 bases had no gene match. The CDR3 has 14 residues. The V gene's germline CDR1 is SGHAT and CDR2 FQNNGV.

DNA of the CDR3: TGTGCCAACCCCGGACAGTTACAAGAGACCCAGTACTTC. Its protein product is CANPGQLQETQYF. The genes are TRBV21-1 and TRBJ2-5; TRBD1 is the table's D call and was not checked against the DNA. TRBV21-1 is a listed pseudogene. The CDR3 spans 13 residues.

The V call is TRBV28, the J call TRBJ1-1; D may be TRBD1 (5 bases). This CDR3 region has 14 residues. Germline-derived CDR1 and CDR2 are MDHEN and SYDVKM. The ends were cut back, 5 bases at V and 0 bases at J, with 10 bases in the middle. The CDR3 DNA reads TGTGCCAGCAGTGATAGGGGCATGAACACTGAAGCTTTCTTT. Translation: CASSDRGMNTEAFF.

This chain connects TRBV6-5 to TRBJ2-7; 8 bases agree with TRBD2. The CDR3 totals 15 residues. V dropped 2 bases and J dropped 7; count of bases not matched to a gene: 10. Germline V gene lookup returns CDR1 MNHEY and CDR2 SVGAGI. As DNA, the CDR3 is TGTGCCAGCAGTTACGAGCCGGGGGGGTGGGAGGAGCAGTACTTC. Amino acids: CASSYEPGGWEEQYF.

This chain joins TRBV10-3 and TRBJ2-2; TRBD2 matches 11 bases. Germline trimming cut 3 bases from V and 0 bases from J; bases unmatched to any gene: 3. The germline gives CDR1 ENHRY, CDR2 SYGVKD. CDR3 length: 17 amino acids. The CDR3 nucleotides read TGTGCCATCAGTGATAGCGGGAGGGCCTCGAACACCGGGGAGCTGTTTTTT. Protein product: CAISDSGRASNTGELFF.

The chain is built from TRBV19 and TRBJ1-1, with TRBD1 matching over 12 bases. CDR3 length: 16 residues. V dropped 3 bases and J dropped 4; count of bases not matched to a gene: 6. Germline V lookup: CDR1 LNHDA, CDR2 SQIVND (reference sequence). CDR3 in amino acids: CASSIWDRGLGTEAFF. CDR3 nucleotides: TGTGCCAGTAGTATCTGGGACAGGGGGCTTGGCACTGAAGCTTTCTTT.

This chain joins TRBV19 and TRBJ1-2; D unclear. The CDR3 loop spans 15 amino acids. Germline V gene lookup returns CDR1 LNHDA and CDR2 SQIVND (reference sequence). V was cut by 5 bases and J by 4 bases, with 17 bases left in between. The CDR3 is CASSARGEISYGYTF. CDR3 bases: TGTGCCAGTAGTGCACGGGGAGAGATTTCCTATGGCTACACCTTC.

The chain combines TRBV29-1 with TRBJ1-1; 7 bases fit TRBD1. Germline loops: CDR1 SQVTM, CDR2 ANQGSEA. Trimming took 0 bases from V and 6 from J; bases not matched to a gene: 10. This CDR3 is built from 15 residues. This chain's CDR3 is CSVEDSGGKTPEAFF. CDR3 bases: TGCAGCGTTGAAGACTCAGGGGGTAAAACGCCTGAAGCTTTCTTT.

DNA of the CDR3: TGTGCCAGCAGGGGGAGCAATGAAAAACTGTTTTTT. Translated: CASRGSNEKLFF. V gene TRBV6-5 combines with J gene TRBJ1-4; D remains ambiguous. The CDR3 spans 12 residues. The ends were cut back, 6 bases at V and 5 bases at J, with 7 bases in the middle. In germline, CDR1 is MNHEY, CDR2 SVGAGI.

The rearrangement uses TRBV14 and TRBJ1-2; the D is unclear. Trimming shortened V by 0 bases and J by 4 bases, and 9 bases separated the two germline ends. The germline CDR1 and CDR2 sequences are SGHDN and FVKESK. This CDR3 spans 14 amino acids. The CDR3 bases are TGTGCCAGCAGCCAAGATAGGCAATCCTATGGCTACACCTTC. It codes for CASSQDRQSYGYTF. Looking up the rest from reference TRBV14 and TRBJ1-2 gives the full variable domain: EAGVTQFPSHSVIEKGQTVTLRCDPISGHDNLYWYRRVMGKEIKFLLHFVKESKQDESGMPNNRFLAERTGGTYSTLKVQPAELEDSGVYFCASSQDRQSYGYTFGSGTRLTVV.

V gene TRBV30 combines with J gene TRBJ2-7, with TRBD2 identical over 9 bases. Trimming at V came to 4 bases and at J to 6 bases, leaving 10 bases not matched to a gene. Germline V gives CDR1 GTSNPN, CDR2 SVGIG (reference sequence). CDR3 length equals 14 residues. The CDR3 DNA follows: TGTGCCTGGACCCTCCTAGCGGGAACAGGCGAGCAGTACTTC. Translation gives CAWTLLAGTGEQYF.

This clone was found a few times. The rearrangement uses TRBV7-8 and TRBJ1-4, with a weak D call TRBD1 (5 bases). CDR1 and CDR2 from the germline V gene are SGHVS and FQNEAQ. This CDR3 is 15 amino acids long. The V and J ends lost 5 bases and 8 bases respectively, with 18 bases between them. The CDR3 reads CASSRAGGSGEKLFF. In DNA form, the CDR3 reads TGTGCCAGCAGCCGAGCCGGGGGGTCGGGGGAAAAACTGTTTTTT.

With respect to this clone: At one end the junction does not follow the germline gene, possibly because of a read error. V gene TRBV3-1 (or the pseudogene TRBV3-2) combines with J gene TRBJ1-2; perhaps TRBD1 as D (5 bases). The CDR3 sequence is 15 residues long. The germline gives CDR1 LGHDT, CDR2 YNNKEL (reference sequence). The CDR3 nucleotides are TGTGCCAGCAGACAAGGGGTTTTCGGGGGCTATGGCTACACCTTC. Translated, it gives CASRQGVFGGYGYTF.

This sequence joins TRBV12-5 and TRBJ2-1; TRBD2 agrees at 15 bases. This CDR3 region has 15 residues. Losses at the gene ends were 5 bases for V and 8 bases for J; bases not matched to a gene: 4. Germline assignment: CDR1 LGHNT and CDR2 FRNRAP. This CDR3 is CASGKGLAGGHEQFF. In nucleotides, the CDR3 is TGTGCTAGTGGTAAGGGACTAGCGGGAGGCCATGAGCAGTTCTTC.

The rearrangement joins TRBV18 to TRBJ2-7; 9 nucleotides agree with TRBD1. CDR3 length: 15 amino acids. CDR1 is KGHSH and CDR2 is LQKENI in the germline V gene. Trimming at V came to 3 bases and at J to 3 bases, leaving 6 bases not matched to a gene. The CDR3 region has the DNA TGTGCCAGCTCACCCACGCGGGACAGGGACTACGAGCAGTACTTC. Its translation is CASSPTRDRDYEQYF.

Notes on this clone: Other DNA sequences in the sample encode the same CDR3. This chain joins TRBV28 and TRBJ2-7, with 9 bases fitting TRBD1. The germline V gene encodes CDR1 MDHEN and CDR2 SYDVKM. J lost 4 bases, V lost 6 bases, and 7 bases had no gene match. The CDR3 spans 14 residues. CDR3 residues: CASRQQGARYEQYF. In nucleotides, the CDR3 is TGTGCCAGCAGACAACAGGGGGCAAGATACGAGCAGTACTTC.

The chain recombines TRBV5-1 with TRBJ2-2; the match to TRBD2 covers 8 bases. Trimming at V came to 4 bases and at J to 4 bases, leaving 9 bases not matched to a gene. The CDR3 sequence is 16 residues long. CDR1 and CDR2 from the germline V gene are SGHRS and YFSETQ. The CDR3: CASSQGAGRGTGELFF. CDR3 nucleotides: TGCGCCAGCAGCCAAGGGGCCGGGAGGGGCACCGGGGAGCTGTTTTTT.

This sequence joins TRBV7-9 and TRBJ1-4; TRBD1 agrees at 8 bases. The V and J ends lost 3 bases and 7 bases, in that order; junction bases with no gene match: 10. The germline gives CDR1 SEHNR, CDR2 FQNEAQ (reference sequence). CDR3 length equals 16 residues. The chain's CDR3 is CASSLRDRLEGEKLFF. The CDR3 DNA reads as TGTGCCAGCAGCTTGAGGGACAGGTTAGAAGGTGAAAAACTGTTTTTT.

This clone has a handful of counts. The V call is TRBV28, the J call TRBJ1-6; tentative D call: TRBD1 (6 bases). This CDR3 spans 17 amino acids. CDR1 and CDR2 from the germline V gene are MDHEN and SYDVKM. The V and J ends lost 4 bases and 7 bases respectively, with 20 bases between them. CDR3: CASSSRVGALVNSPLHF. CDR3 DNA sequence: TGTGCCAGCAGTTCCAGGGTGGGGGCCCTTGTAAATTCACCCCTCCACTTT.

This chain connects TRBV9 to TRBJ1-5; 9 bases are a match to TRBD1. The germline V gene encodes CDR1 SGDLS and CDR2 YYNGEE. This CDR3 spans 14 amino acids. Trimming cost V 2 bases and J 4 bases; bases outside gene matches: 1. The CDR3 spells CASSVGTGNQPQHF. The CDR3 bases are TGTGCCAGCAGCGTGGGGACAGGGAATCAGCCCCAGCATTTT.

The chain employs TRBV4-1 and TRBJ2-6, with D possibly being TRBD2 (6 bases). Germline V CDR1 and CDR2: MGHRA, YSYEKL. Between the trimmed V and J ends, which lost 0 bases and 4 bases, there was a span of 13 bases. This CDR3 contains 17 residues. Written as DNA, the CDR3 is TGCGCCAGCAGCCAAGATCAGGCGGGGACCGGGGCCAACGTCCTGACTTTC. It translates to CASSQDQAGTGANVLTF.

V gene TRBV3-1 (or the pseudogene TRBV3-2) combines with J gene TRBJ2-3; a weak D match, TRBD1 (6 bases). Germline V gene sequence: CDR1 LGHDT, CDR2 YNNKEL (reference sequence). Between the trimmed V and J ends, which lost 4 bases and 0 bases, there was a span of 14 bases. The CDR3 totals 16 residues. The CDR3 DNA is TGTGCCAGCAGCCTCTCAGGGGCCATTAGCACAGATACGCAGTATTTT. This translates into CASSLSGAISTDTQYF.